This note documents a single T cell receptor (beta chain) sequence. Each CDR3 protein gets one entry after TCRdb re-called the 5' RACE reads with MiXCR. The data show 650,000 to 800,000 distinct CDR3 sequences, with about 9.4% seen just once and approximately 0.96% held by the top ten. These data are taken from a study of identical twins. The germline CDR1 and CDR2 sequences are MNHEY and SMNVEV (reference sequence). Trimming cost V 7 bases and J 3 bases; bases outside gene matches: 5. The CDR3 spans 13 residues. The same sample was also studied in work on yellow fever vaccine responses in identical twins.

What was sequenced was PBMCs. The receptor comes from a woman aged 18-29 years in good health. This sequence joins TRBV27 and TRBJ2-7; TRBD2 matches at 8 bases. CDR3 coding DNA: TGTGCCAGCACCCCGGGACTAGGCTACGAGCAGTACTTC. This encodes CASTPGLGYEQYF.